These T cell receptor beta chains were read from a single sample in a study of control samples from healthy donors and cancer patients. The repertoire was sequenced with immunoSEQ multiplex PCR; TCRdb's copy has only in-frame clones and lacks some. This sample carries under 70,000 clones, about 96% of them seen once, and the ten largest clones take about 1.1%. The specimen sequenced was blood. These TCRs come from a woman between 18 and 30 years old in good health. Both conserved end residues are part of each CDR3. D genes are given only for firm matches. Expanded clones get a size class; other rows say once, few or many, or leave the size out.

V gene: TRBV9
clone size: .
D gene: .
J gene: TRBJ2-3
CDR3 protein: CASSGRPSTDTQYF
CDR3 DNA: TGTGCCAGCAGCGGACGGCCTAGCACAGATACGCAGTATTTT

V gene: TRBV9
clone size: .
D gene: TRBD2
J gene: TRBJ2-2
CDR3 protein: CASSATSGGVSGELFF
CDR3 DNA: TGTGCCAGCAGCGCCACTAGCGGGGGGGTTTCCGGGGAGCTGTTTTTT

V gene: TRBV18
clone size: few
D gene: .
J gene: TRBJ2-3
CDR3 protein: CASSPPTGDPRTDTQYF
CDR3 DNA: TGTGCCAGCTCACCACCGACGGGGGATCCTCGCACAGATACGCAGTATTTT

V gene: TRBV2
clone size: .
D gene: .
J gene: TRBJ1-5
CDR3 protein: CASSGGLPNQPQHF
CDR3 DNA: TGTGCCAGCAGTGGGGGCCTACCGAATCAGCCCCAGCATTTT

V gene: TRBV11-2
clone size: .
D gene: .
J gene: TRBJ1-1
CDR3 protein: CASSCLLAGAESDTEAFF
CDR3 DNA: TGTGCCAGCAGTTGCCTCTTGGCAGGGGCTGAGTCGGACACTGAAGCTTTCTTT

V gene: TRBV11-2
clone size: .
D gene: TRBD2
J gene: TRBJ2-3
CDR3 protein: CASSLVHGGGLDTQYF
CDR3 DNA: TGTGCCAGCAGCTTAGTTCACGGCGGGGGGTTAGATACGCAGTATTTT

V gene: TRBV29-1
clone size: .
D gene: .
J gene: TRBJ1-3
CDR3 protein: CSVDNGNTIYF
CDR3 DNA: TGCAGCGTTGATAACGGAAACACCATATATTTT

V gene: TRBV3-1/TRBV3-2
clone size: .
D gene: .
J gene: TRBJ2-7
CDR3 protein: CASSHGAMSSYEQYF
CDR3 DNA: TGTGCCAGCAGCCATGGGGCGATGAGCTCCTACGAGCAGTACTTC

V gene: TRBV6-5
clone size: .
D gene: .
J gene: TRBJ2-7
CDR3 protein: CASRRTANEQYF
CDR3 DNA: TGTGCCAGCAGGCGGACCGCCAACGAGCAGTACTTC

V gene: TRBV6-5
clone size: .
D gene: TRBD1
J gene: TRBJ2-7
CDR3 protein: CASSKTGTSSYEQYF
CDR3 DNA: TGTGCCAGCAGTAAGACAGGGACCAGCTCCTACGAGCAGTACTTC

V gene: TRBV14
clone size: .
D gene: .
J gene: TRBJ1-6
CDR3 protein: CASNSGDSARLGYNSPLHF
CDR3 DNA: TGTGCCAGCAACTCCGGAGACAGTGCAAGACTTGGCTATAATTCACCCCTCCACTTT

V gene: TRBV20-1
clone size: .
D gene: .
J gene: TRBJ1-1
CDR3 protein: CSARSGRGAFF
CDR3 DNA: TGCAGTGCTAGGTCAGGACGAGGAGCTTTCTTT

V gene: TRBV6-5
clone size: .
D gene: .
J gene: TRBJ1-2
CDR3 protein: CASSYYGYTF
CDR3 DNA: TGTGCCAGCAGTTACTATGGCTACACCTTC

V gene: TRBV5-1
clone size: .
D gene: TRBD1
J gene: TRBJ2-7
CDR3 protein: CASSPPRGIEQYF
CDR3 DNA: TGCGCCAGTTCCCCGCCCAGGGGGATCGAGCAGTACTTC

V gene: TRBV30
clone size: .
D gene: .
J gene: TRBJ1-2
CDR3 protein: CAWSVSTNYGYTF
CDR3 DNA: TGTGCCTGGAGTGTATCTACTAACTATGGCTACACCTTC

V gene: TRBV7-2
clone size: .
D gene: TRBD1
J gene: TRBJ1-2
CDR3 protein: CASSLTPGQTYGYTF
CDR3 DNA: TGTGCCAGCAGCTTAACCCCGGGACAGACTTATGGCTACACCTTC

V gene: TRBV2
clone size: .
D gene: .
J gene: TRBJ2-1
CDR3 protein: CASRGREAYEQFF
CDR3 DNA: TGTGCCAGCCGTGGGAGAGAGGCGTATGAGCAGTTCTTC

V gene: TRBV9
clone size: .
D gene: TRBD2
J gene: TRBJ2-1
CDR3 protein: CASSVGLADSSYNEQFF
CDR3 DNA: TGTGCCAGCAGCGTAGGACTAGCGGACAGCTCCTACAATGAGCAGTTCTTC

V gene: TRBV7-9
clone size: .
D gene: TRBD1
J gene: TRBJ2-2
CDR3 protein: CASSRRIGQGGTGELFF
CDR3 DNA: TGTGCCAGCAGCCGAAGGATCGGACAGGGAGGTACCGGGGAGCTGTTTTTT

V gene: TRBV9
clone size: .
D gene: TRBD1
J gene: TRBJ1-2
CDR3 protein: CASSGGTGWSDYGYTF
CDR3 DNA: TGTGCCAGCAGCGGCGGGACAGGGTGGTCGGACTATGGCTACACCTTC

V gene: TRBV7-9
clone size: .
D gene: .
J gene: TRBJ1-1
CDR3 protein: CASIGSAIGGVTAFF
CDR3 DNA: TGTGCCAGCATTGGGTCGGCGATCGGGGGAGTTACAGCTTTCTTT

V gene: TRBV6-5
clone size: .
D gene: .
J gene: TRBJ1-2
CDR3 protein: CASSKEASGSYGYTF
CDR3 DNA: TGTGCCAGCAGTAAGGAGGCATCGGGTTCCTATGGCTACACCTTC

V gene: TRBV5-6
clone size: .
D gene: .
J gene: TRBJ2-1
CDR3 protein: CASSLDITDRFF
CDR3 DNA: TGTGCCAGCAGCTTGGATATCACAGACAGGTTCTTC

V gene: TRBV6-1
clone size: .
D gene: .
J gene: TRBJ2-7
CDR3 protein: CASSEGMQGGQYF
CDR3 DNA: TGTGCCAGCAGTGAAGGGATGCAGGGGGGGCAGTACTTC

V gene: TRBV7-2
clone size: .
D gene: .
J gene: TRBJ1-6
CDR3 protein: CASSLESLGNSPLHF
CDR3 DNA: TGTGCCAGCAGCTTAGAATCACTGGGGAATTCACCCCTCCACTTT

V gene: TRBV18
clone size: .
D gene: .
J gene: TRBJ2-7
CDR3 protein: CASSPAGSPYEQYF
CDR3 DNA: TGTGCCAGCTCACCAGCGGGGTCCCCCTACGAGCAGTACTTC

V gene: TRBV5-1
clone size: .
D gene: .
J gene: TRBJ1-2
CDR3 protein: CASSLRGVGGYTF
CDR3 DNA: TGCGCCAGCAGCTTGAGAGGGGTCGGCGGCTACACCTTC

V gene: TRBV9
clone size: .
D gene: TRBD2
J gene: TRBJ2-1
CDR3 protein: CASSTRGAGGRNEQFF
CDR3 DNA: TGTGCCAGCAGCACTAGGGGAGCGGGGGGCAGGAATGAGCAGTTCTTC

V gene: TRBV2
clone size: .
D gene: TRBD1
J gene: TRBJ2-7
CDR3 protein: CASRMTGDRYEQYF
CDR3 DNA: TGTGCCAGCAGAATGACAGGGGACCGATACGAGCAGTACTTC

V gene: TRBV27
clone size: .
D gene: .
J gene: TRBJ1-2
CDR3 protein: CASGPSFRGAGTYGYTF
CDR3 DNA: TGTGCCAGCGGCCCCTCTTTCAGGGGCGCTGGAACCTACGGCTACACCTTC

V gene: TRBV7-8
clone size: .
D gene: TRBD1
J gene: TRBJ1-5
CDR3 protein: CASSPQTRTGSRSNQPQHF
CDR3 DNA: TGTGCCAGCAGCCCACAAACCCGGACAGGGAGTCGTAGCAATCAGCCCCAGCATTTT

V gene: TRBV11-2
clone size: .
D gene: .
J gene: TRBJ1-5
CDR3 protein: CASSPGTVSNQPQHF
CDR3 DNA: TGTGCCAGCAGCCCCGGGACGGTTAGCAATCAGCCCCAGCATTTT

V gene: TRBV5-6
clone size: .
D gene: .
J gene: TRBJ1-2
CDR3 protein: CASSLAGAGGYTF
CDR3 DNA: TGTGCCAGCAGCTTGGCCGGGGCGGGGGGCTACACCTTC

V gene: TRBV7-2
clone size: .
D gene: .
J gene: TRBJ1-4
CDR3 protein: CASSPRVSRALATNEKLFF
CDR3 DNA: TGTGCCAGCAGCCCTCGGGTCAGCCGGGCCCTTGCAACTAATGAAAAACTGTTTTTT

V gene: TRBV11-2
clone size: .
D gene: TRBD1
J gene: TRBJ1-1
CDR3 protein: CASSLLPGGVTEAFF
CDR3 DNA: TGTGCCAGCAGCTTACTTCCAGGGGGGGTTACTGAAGCTTTCTTT

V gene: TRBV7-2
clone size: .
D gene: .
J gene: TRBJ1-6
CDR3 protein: CASSPVRFSPLHF
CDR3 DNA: TGTGCCAGCAGCCCCGTGCGGTTCTCACCCCTCCACTTT